Below are 18 T cell receptor beta chains sequenced from a single sample in a study of T cells in Graves' hyperthyroidism and ophthalmopathy. TCR beta CDR3 regions were amplified from RNA transcripts. The HTBI set primed first-round TCR CDR3 RT-PCR. TCRdb recomputed calls from the multiplex PCR reads with MiXCR, one row per CDR3 protein. The repertoire holds a few hundred thousand distinct CDR3 sequences, with 35% to 55% as singletons. The sequenced sample consisted of peripheral blood or thyroid tissue (not recorded which). The receptors here all came from a woman aged 18-35 years with Graves' hyperthyroidism.

This clonotype was recorded a few times. This chain links TRBV27 with TRBJ1-5; D is undetermined. The CDR3 loop spans 15 amino acids. Germline V gene lookup returns CDR1 MNHEY and CDR2 SMNVEV (reference sequence). The V gene lost 0 bases and the J gene lost 3 bases, with 9 bases spanning the gap. CDR3 bases: TGTGCCAGCAGTTTATCGGGTGGGGACAATCAGCCCCAGCATTTT. Translation gives CASSLSGGDNQPQHF.

The gene calls are TRBV2 and TRBJ2-6; tentatively, D is TRBD1 (5 bases). CDR3 length: 17 amino acids. Germline V gives CDR1 SNHLY, CDR2 FYNNEI. The V end was cut by 7 bases, the J end by 3 bases, with 19 bases between. CDR3 sequence reads: CASTQGRRPYGANVLTF. The DNA of the CDR3 is TGTGCCAGCACCCAGGGTAGACGACCCTATGGGGCCAACGTCCTGACTTTC.

The rearrangement links TRBV7-9 to TRBJ2-5, with no clear D. The CDR3 totals 13 residues. Germline CDR1 and CDR2: SEHNR and FQNEAQ (reference sequence). The germline V and J ends were trimmed by 5 bases and 1 base, with 8 bases remaining between them. CDR3 nucleotides: TGTGCCAGCAGCCCACGACTCCAAGAGACCCAGTACTTC. This gives the protein CASSPRLQETQYF.

The rearrangement joins TRBV27 to TRBJ1-1; no clear D. Germline CDR1 reads MNHEY; CDR2 reads SMNVEV (reference sequence). The CDR3 loop spans 14 amino acids. The ends were cut back, 2 bases at V and 6 bases at J, with 13 bases in the middle. The chain's CDR3 is CASSLPGRPAEAFF. Here the CDR3 DNA reads TGTGCCAGCAGTTTACCGGGCAGGCCCGCTGAAGCTTTCTTT.

The chain recombines TRBV6-5 with TRBJ2-7; a weak D match, TRBD1 (6 bases). CDR1 and CDR2 from the germline V gene are MNHEY and SVGAGI. CDR3 length: 15 residues. Trimming removed 0 bases at V and 2 bases at J, with 11 bases between. CDR3 sequence reads: CASSYSTGSAYEQYF. CDR3 in DNA: TGTGCCAGCAGTTACTCGACAGGATCCGCCTACGAGCAGTACTTC.

The DNA of the CDR3 is TGTGCCGGTACCAAATCGAGCTATGGCTACACCTTC. It translates to CAGTKSSYGYTF. The rearrangement joins TRBV19 to TRBJ1-2; the D is unclear. The CDR3 is made up of 12 amino acids. The V and J ends lost 11 bases and 4 bases respectively, with 14 bases between them. Germline-derived CDR1 and CDR2 are LNHDA and SQIVND (reference sequence). Filled out from reference TRBV19 and TRBJ1-2, the complete variable domain reads DGGITQSPKYLFRKEGQNVTLSCEQNLNHDAMYWYRQDPGQGLRLIYYSQIVNDFQKGDIAEGYSVSREKKESFPLTVTSAQKNPTAFYLCAGTKSSYGYTFGSGTRLTVV.

The genes are TRBV12-5 and TRBJ2-2; the match to TRBD2 covers 9 bases. CDR3 size: 17 residues. The V gene's germline CDR1 is LGHNT and CDR2 FRNRAP. V lost 0 bases, J lost 5 bases, and 7 bases stayed unmatched. The CDR3 loop reads CASGLVRGLAKTGELFF. In DNA form, the CDR3 reads TGTGCTAGTGGTTTGGTGAGGGGACTAGCAAAAACCGGGGAGCTGTTTTTT.

In this sample, this clonotype turned up a few times. V and J are TRBV29-1 and TRBJ1-2; TRBD1 agrees at 7 bases. CDR1 SQVTM and CDR2 ANQGSEA come from the germline V gene. CDR3 length equals 11 residues. With V trimmed by 2 bases and J by 7 bases, 1 base remained unmatched. The CDR3 is CSVETGAGYTF. For the CDR3, the DNA is TGCAGCGTTGAAACAGGGGCTGGCTACACCTTC.

The chain joins TRBV29-1 to TRBJ1-5; D might be TRBD1 (6 bases). The germline V gene encodes CDR1 SQVTM and CDR2 ANQGSEA. Trimming stripped 7 bases from V and 4 bases from J, with 11 bases between. The CDR3 runs to 12 residues. The CDR3: CSGRQANQPQHF. CDR3 in DNA: TGCAGCGGGCGACAGGCTAATCAGCCCCAGCATTTT.

The chain links TRBV5-1 to TRBJ1-1; perhaps TRBD1 as D (6 bases). This CDR3 region has 13 residues. CDR1 and CDR2 from the germline V gene are SGHRS and YFSETQ. V lost 5 bases and J 6 bases, leaving 14 bases between the germline ends. CDR3: CASSIGGGAEAFF. CDR3 nucleotide sequence: TGCGCCAGCAGTATTGGTGGGGGCGCTGAAGCTTTCTTT.

This clonotype was detected ten times or more. The chain carries TRBV20-1 and TRBJ2-5; unclear D gene. Germline V CDR1 and CDR2: DFQATT, SNEGSKA (reference sequence). Between the trimmed V and J ends, which lost 1 base and 6 bases, there was a span of 9 bases. This CDR3 is 12 amino acids long. The CDR3 region has the DNA TGCAGTGCTAGAGGGGGTGGGAAGACCCAGTACTTC. It specifies CSARGGGKTQYF.

This clonotype was picked up many times. The V call is TRBV6-6, the J call TRBJ2-7, with TRBD2 matching 11 bases. CDR1 is MNHNY and CDR2 is SVGAGI in the germline V gene (reference sequence). After removal of 6 bases from V and 2 bases from J, the junction contained 3 bases not matched to a gene. The CDR3 has 14 residues. CDR3 nucleotide sequence: TGTGCCAGCAGATTTAGCGGGAGGGCCTACGAGCAGTACTTC. Residues: CASRFSGRAYEQYF.

J is TRBJ2-5 and V is TRBV5-1; no firm D call. Germline V gene data show CDR1 as SGHRS and CDR2 as YFSETQ. The germline V and J ends were trimmed by 1 base and 5 bases, with 15 bases remaining between them. The CDR3 loop spans 15 amino acids. The CDR3 nucleotides are TGCGCCAGCAGCTTGTCAGCCGCCTGGCGGGAGACCCAGTACTTC. Translation: CASSLSAAWRETQYF.

This clonotype was detected only a few times. The chain couples TRBV27 to TRBJ2-2; D uncertain. This CDR3 has 14 residues. The V and J ends lost 6 bases and 7 bases respectively, with 15 bases between them. Per germline, CDR1 MNHEY and CDR2 SMNVEV (reference sequence). The CDR3 coding sequence is TGTGCCAGCAGAATCTCCGTGGGTGGCGGGGAGCTGTTTTTT. Amino acid sequence: CASRISVGGGELFF.

This clonotype has just a few counts. The chain uses TRBV20-1 and TRBJ2-1; 15 nucleotides line up with TRBD2. The V segment lost 6 bases and the J segment 7 bases; nucleotides outside the gene matches: 13. In germline, CDR1 is DFQATT, CDR2 SNEGSKA (reference sequence). The length of the CDR3 is 17 residues. The CDR3 here is CSAPGLAGGPRQNEQFF. In DNA form, the CDR3 reads TGCAGTGCCCCTGGACTAGCGGGAGGGCCCCGCCAGAATGAGCAGTTCTTC.

V and J are TRBV11-2 and TRBJ2-7; TRBD1 might be the D (6 bases). Per the germline V gene, CDR1 is SGHAT and CDR2 is FQNNGV. V gave up 0 bases and J gave up 2 bases, with 20 bases separating them. The length of the CDR3 is 18 residues. CDR3 amino acids: CASSLDGLQGLGAYEQYF. In nucleotides, the CDR3 is TGTGCCAGCAGCTTAGATGGCCTACAGGGCCTAGGAGCCTACGAGCAGTACTTC.

The chain links TRBV5-1 to TRBJ1-2; possibly TRBD1 for D (6 bases). CDR1 is SGHRS, CDR2 YFSETQ, per germline. V dropped 0 bases and J dropped 5 bases, with 11 bases sitting between them. This CDR3 region has 14 residues. CDR3 nucleotide sequence: TGCGCCAGCAGCTTGGGTAGGGGGTTGTATGGCTACACCTTC. It is translated as CASSLGRGLYGYTF.

This clonotype appeared many times. The rearrangement joins TRBV7-9 to TRBJ2-7; D perhaps matches TRBD1 (6 bases). The CDR3 consists of 16 residues. Trimming pared 0 bases from V and 2 bases from J, leaving 14 bases between. The germline V gene encodes CDR1 SEHNR and CDR2 FQNEAQ (reference sequence). CDR3 amino acids: CASSLADEGETYEQYF. The CDR3 region has the DNA TGTGCCAGCAGCTTAGCAGACGAGGGGGAGACCTACGAGCAGTACTTC.